These 10 T cell receptor beta chains share one sample of origin, sequenced in a study of T cell repertoires in cytomegalovirus infection. These receptors lack a known antigen. One entry per CDR3 protein, called by TCRdb with MiXCR from the reads. The data show hundreds of thousands of distinct CDR3 sequences, around 31% seen once. This material consisted of cultured PBMCs, taken from culture after CMV antigen stimulation. The receptors derive from a human donor in good health (CMV status not recorded). Some clones in this sample may be carry-over from other donors' samples.

This clonotype was seen ten or more times. The chain couples TRBV7-2 to TRBJ2-5, with TRBD2 as a possible D gene (5 bases). CDR3 size: 17 residues. Between the trimmed V and J ends, which lost 1 base and 7 bases, there was a span of 22 bases. The V gene's germline CDR1 is SGHTA and CDR2 FQGNSA. CDR3 residues: CASSLVATGRGRGTQYF. CDR3 nucleotides: TGTGCCAGCAGCTTAGTGGCCACTGGTAGAGGTCGGGGGACCCAGTACTTC.

This sequence joins TRBV7-9 and TRBJ2-1; 7 bases map to TRBD2. With V trimmed by 5 bases and J by 5 bases, 6 bases remained unmatched. This CDR3 spans 14 amino acids. Germline CDR1 is SEHNR and CDR2 is FQNEAQ (reference sequence). The CDR3 DNA reads TGTGCCAGCAGCAACCGGGACTACGACAATGAGCAGTTCTTC. This translates into CASSNRDYDNEQFF.

The V gene is TRBV6-5, the J gene TRBJ2-7, with D possibly TRBD1 on 7 matching bases. There are 13 residues in the CDR3. CDR1 is MNHEY, CDR2 SVGAGI, per germline. The V end was cut by 9 bases, the J end by 2 bases, with 14 bases between. CDR3 amino acids: CAREGAATYEQYF. The CDR3 DNA sequence: TGTGCCAGGGAGGGGGCGGCCACCTACGAGCAGTACTTC.

In its sample, this clonotype was seen a few times. The genes are TRBV20-1 and TRBJ1-2; 7 positions agree with TRBD1. The CDR3 length is 16 residues. After removal of 0 bases from V and 1 base from J, the junction contained 8 bases not matched to a gene. Germline CDR1 and CDR2: DFQATT and SNEGSKA (reference sequence). For the CDR3, the DNA is TGCAGTGCTAGAGATGTAGGGGACAGCCTTAACTATGGCTACACCTTC. Translation gives CSARDVGDSLNYGYTF.

This clonotype was observed many times. The chain couples TRBV7-2 to TRBJ2-5; D is uncertain. CDR3 size: 15 residues. The V gene lost 1 base and the J gene lost 7 bases, with 16 bases spanning the gap. Germline-derived CDR1 and CDR2 are SGHTA and FQGNSA. CDR3 nucleotide sequence: TGTGCCAGCAGCTTAGGCCCTGGATCTCCTGGGACCCAGTACTTC. It yields the protein CASSLGPGSPGTQYF. Variable domain in full (rest from reference TRBV7-2 and TRBJ2-5): GAGVSQSPSNKVTEKGKDVELRCDPISGHTALYWYRQSLGQGLEFLIYFQGNSAPDKSGLPSDRFSAERTGGSVSTLTIQRTQQEDSAVYLCASSLGPGSPGTQYFGPGTRLLVL.

This clonotype was seen more than once but under ten times. This chain uses TRBV5-1 with TRBJ2-5; D remains ambiguous. Germline assignment: CDR1 SGHRS and CDR2 YFSETQ. CDR3 length: 16 amino acids. V gave up 0 bases and J gave up 3 bases, with 15 bases separating them. The CDR3 here is CASSLGDLGYEETQYF. The DNA of the CDR3 is TGCGCCAGCAGCTTGGGAGATCTAGGATATGAAGAGACCCAGTACTTC.

The chain uses TRBV4-1 and TRBJ2-2, with D possibly TRBD2 on 5 matching bases. The CDR3 is made up of 16 amino acids. Germline V gene lookup returns CDR1 MGHRA and CDR2 YSYEKL. V was clipped by 2 bases and J by 1 base, with 11 bases between them. The CDR3 DNA is TGCGCCAGCAGCCAACTCGGGGTACGGAACACCGGGGAGCTGTTTTTT. Translation: CASSQLGVRNTGELFF.

This clonotype was picked up a small number of times. The V call is TRBV7-2, the J call TRBJ2-3, with no clear D. The germline V gene has CDR1 SGHTA and CDR2 FQGNSA. V was shortened by 2 bases and J by 10 bases, with 10 bases between the two germline ends. The CDR3 totals 12 residues. The CDR3 spells CASSLLTLPQYF. The CDR3 bases are TGTGCCAGCAGCTTACTAACCCTCCCGCAGTATTTT.

The chain uses TRBV5-6 and TRBJ2-3, with TRBD2 matching 12 bases. CDR3 size: 16 residues. The V gene's germline CDR1 is SGHDT and CDR2 YYEEEE. Trimming took 4 bases from V and 5 from J; bases not matched to a gene: 8. CDR3 region: CASSRTTSGGLDTQYF. The CDR3 nucleotides are TGTGCCAGCAGCCGTACGACTAGCGGGGGTTTAGATACGCAGTATTTT.

In its sample, this clonotype was seen a few times. The CDR3: CASSRGGGGPSGDTQYF. The DNA of the CDR3 is TGTGCCAGCAGCCGTGGGGGGGGGGGACCTTCGGGAGATACGCAGTATTTT. The rearrangement joins TRBV7-6 to TRBJ2-3; 7 bases align to TRBD2. This CDR3 region has 17 residues. Per germline, CDR1 SGHVS and CDR2 FNYEAQ. V shed 5 bases, J shed 5 bases, and the junction held 16 bases outside the gene matches.